This is a list of T cell receptor beta chains from one sample in a study of cytomegalovirus exposure and HLA in healthy donors. Profiling relied on immunoSEQ multiplex PCR, and the TCRdb table lists in-frame clones only, not all of them. The data contain roughly 180,000 clones, approximately 84% of them singletons. The sample comprised PBMCs. These receptors were collected from a female donor in good health and CMV-seronegative. Both conserved end residues are part of each CDR3. Fields, in order: D gene, V gene, clone size, J gene, CDR3 protein, CDR3 DNA. D genes are given only for firm matches. Clone size is stated in some rows and not others, as once, few, many or a class when expanded.

>TRBD1|TRBV5-1|once|TRBJ2-5
CASRPGTGGAETQYF
TGCGCCAGCAGACCCGGGACAGGGGGCGCGGAGACCCAGTACTTC
>NA|TRBV27|NA|TRBJ2-2
CASTTLGTGRSGELFF
TGTGCCAGCACCACTCTCGGAACAGGTCGATCCGGGGAGCTGTTTTTT
>NA|TRBV7-2|NA|TRBJ1-2
CASSFTGYGYTF
TGTGCCAGCAGCTTCACGGGCTATGGCTACACCTTC
>NA|TRBV20-1|NA|TRBJ2-5
CSARLGETQYF
TGCAGTGCTAGACTCGGAGAGACCCAGTACTTC
>TRBD2|TRBV4-3|NA|TRBJ2-2
CASSHLAGGPGELFF
TGCGCCAGCAGCCACCTGGCGGGAGGCCCCGGGGAGCTGTTTTTT
>NA|TRBV30|NA|TRBJ1-2
CAWQPLPRGVNYGYTF
TGTGCCTGGCAACCCCTCCCCAGGGGAGTTAACTATGGCTACACCTTC
>NA|TRBV10-3|NA|TRBJ1-1
CAIRGDGGGTEAFF
TGTGCCATCAGGGGGGATGGGGGGGGGACTGAAGCTTTCTTT
>TRBD1|TRBV18|NA|TRBJ1-1
CASSLGQGTWNTEAFF
TGTGCCAGCTCACTGGGACAGGGAACATGGAACACTGAAGCTTTCTTT
>NA|TRBV7-9|few|TRBJ2-7
CASSLCEDCEQYF
TGTGCCAGCAGCTTATGCGAAGATTGCGAGCAGTACTTC
>NA|TRBV2|NA|TRBJ2-5
CASIERPARGKGTQYF
TGTGCCAGCATCGAACGGCCCGCTAGGGGAAAAGGGACCCAGTACTTC
>TRBD1|TRBV27|NA|TRBJ2-7
CASSPLQGAREQYF
TGTGCCAGCAGTCCCCTACAGGGGGCAAGGGAGCAGTACTTC
>TRBD2|TRBV9|once|TRBJ2-1
CASSVGGGSSYNEQFF
TGTGCCAGCAGCGTAGGGGGGGGGAGTTCCTACAATGAGCAGTTCTTC
>TRBD2|TRBV7-3|NA|TRBJ2-1
CASSTHVRIAGGDVNEQFF
TGTGCCAGCAGCACACATGTCCGGATAGCGGGCGGAGATGTCAATGAGCAGTTCTTC
>NA|TRBV28|NA|TRBJ2-3
CASSWTRLPQGGDTQYF
TGTGCCAGCAGTTGGACCCGGCTCCCTCAGGGAGGAGATACGCAGTATTTT
>NA|TRBV18|NA|TRBJ1-1
CASSPYDWNTEAFF
TGTGCCAGCTCACCATACGACTGGAACACTGAAGCTTTCTTT
>NA|TRBV7-9|NA|TRBJ1-2
CASSQLLQGVNYGYTF
TGTGCCAGCAGCCAGCTCTTGCAAGGGGTTAACTATGGCTACACCTTC
>TRBD2|TRBV28|NA|TRBJ2-1
CASSLWTLTSGYNEQFF
TGTGCCAGCAGTTTATGGACGTTGACTAGCGGATACAATGAGCAGTTCTTC
>TRBD1|TRBV27|NA|TRBJ2-7
CASRTGVYEQYF
TGTGCCAGCCGGACAGGGGTGTACGAGCAGTACTTC
>TRBD2|TRBV5-4|NA|TRBJ2-5
CASSGRVGETQYF
TGTGCCAGCAGCGGGAGGGTCGGGGAGACCCAGTACTTC
>NA|TRBV7-9|NA|TRBJ2-1
CASYLGPQYNEQFF
TGTGCCAGCTACTTAGGGCCACAGTACAATGAGCAGTTCTTC
>NA|TRBV30|NA|TRBJ1-5
CAWGGVDSNQPQHF
TGTGCCTGGGGGGGGGTAGATAGCAATCAGCCCCAGCATTTT
>NA|TRBV9|NA|TRBJ2-7
CASNLRQDASYEQYF
TGTGCCAGCAACCTACGACAGGACGCCTCCTACGAGCAGTACTTC
>NA|TRBV28|NA|TRBJ2-7
CASSYLAGQQAYEQYF
TGTGCCAGCAGTTATTTGGCGGGACAGCAGGCCTACGAGCAGTACTTC
>NA|TRBV7-6|NA|TRBJ2-2
CASSSPRGSLTNTGELFF
TGTGCCAGCAGCTCCCCGCGCGGCTCACTCACGAACACCGGGGAGCTGTTTTTT
>NA|TRBV2|few|TRBJ1-1
CATPLRPRTNTEAFF
TGTGCCACCCCCCTGAGGCCGAGAACTAACACTGAAGCTTTCTTT
>TRBD1|TRBV9|NA|TRBJ2-5
CASSDGQGWQETQYF
TGTGCCAGCAGCGACGGACAGGGCTGGCAAGAGACCCAGTACTTC
>TRBD2|TRBV6-6|NA|TRBJ2-7
CASSLTLAGAYEQYF
TGTGCCAGCAGTCTAACCCTGGCGGGAGCCTACGAGCAGTACTTC
>NA|TRBV4-1|few|TRBJ2-1
CASSRDPGVYNEQFF
TGCGCCAGCAGCCGCGACCCAGGGGTTTACAATGAGCAGTTCTTC
>TRBD1|TRBV2|few|TRBJ2-2
CASSERQGVTGELFF
TGTGCCAGCAGTGAAAGACAGGGGGTTACCGGGGAGCTGTTTTTT
>NA|TRBV6-1|NA|TRBJ2-1
CASRSGLAGLDEQFF
TGTGCCAGCAGGTCGGGCCTCGCCGGACTGGATGAGCAGTTCTTC
>NA|TRBV2|NA|TRBJ2-1
CASRADRNSYNEQFF
TGTGCCAGCAGGGCGGACAGAAACTCCTACAATGAGCAGTTCTTC
>TRBD1|TRBV9|NA|TRBJ2-3
CASSVGQGRATDTQYF
TGTGCCAGCAGCGTAGGACAGGGCAGGGCCACAGATACGCAGTATTTT
>NA|TRBV9|NA|TRBJ1-5
CASSSGQLGQPQHF
TGTGCCAGCAGCTCTGGACAGTTGGGGCAGCCCCAGCATTTT
>TRBD1|TRBV19|NA|TRBJ1-5
CASSIDTGGRQPQHF
TGTGCCAGTAGTATAGATACAGGGGGGAGGCAGCCCCAGCATTTT
>NA|TRBV7-2|few|TRBJ1-2
CASSRQEDYGYTF
TGTGCCAGCAGCCGACAGGAAGACTATGGCTACACCTTC
>NA|TRBV6-5|NA|TRBJ2-7
CASRDWSSYEQYF
TGTGCCAGCAGAGACTGGTCCTCCTACGAGCAGTACTTC
>NA|TRBV7-3|NA|TRBJ1-6
CASSKDTYSPLHF
TGTGCCAGCAGCAAGGACACTTATTCACCCCTCCACTTT
>TRBD2|TRBV7-9|NA|TRBJ2-1
CASSPRGGIENEQFF
TGTGCCAGCAGCCCCCGGGGGGGGATTGAGAATGAGCAGTTCTTC
>TRBD1|TRBV4-3|NA|TRBJ2-2
CASSQEGQGANTGELFF
TGCGCCAGCAGCCAAGAGGGACAGGGGGCAAACACCGGGGAGCTGTTTTTT
>NA|TRBV9|NA|TRBJ1-1
CASSVSEGRPNTEAFF
TGTGCCAGCAGCGTTTCGGAGGGACGCCCGAACACTGAAGCTTTCTTT
>NA|TRBV7-9|NA|TRBJ2-1
CARGGRRVNEQFF
TGTGCCAGAGGGGGCAGGAGGGTCAATGAGCAGTTCTTC
>NA|TRBV5-4|NA|TRBJ2-1
CASQAGSQGGAYNEQFF
TGTGCCAGCCAAGCTGGGAGTCAGGGGGGCGCATACAATGAGCAGTTCTTC
>NA|TRBV30|NA|TRBJ1-1
CAWSVPDKEAFF
TGTGCCTGGAGTGTGCCAGATAAGGAAGCTTTCTTT
>NA|TRBV15|NA|TRBJ1-1
CATSRGGEGGTEAFF
TGTGCCACCAGCCGCGGGGGGGAGGGTGGTACTGAAGCTTTCTTT
>NA|TRBV5-1|NA|TRBJ2-7
CASSLAQGTGEQYF
TGCGCCAGCAGCTTGGCCCAGGGGACGGGAGAGCAGTACTTC
>NA|TRBV19|NA|TRBJ1-1
CASSEGGTEAFF
TGTGCCAGTAGTGAGGGCGGAACTGAAGCTTTCTTT
>TRBD1|TRBV7-6|NA|TRBJ2-5
CASSPSPNDRVQETQYF
TGTGCCAGCAGCCCCAGTCCCAATGACAGGGTCCAAGAGACCCAGTACTTC
>TRBD1|TRBV7-2|NA|TRBJ2-7
CASSPGQGRLYEQYF
TGTGCCAGCAGCCCCGGACAGGGCCGGCTCTACGAGCAGTACTTC
>TRBD1|TRBV7-9|NA|TRBJ2-1
CASSPRRTGGNEQFF
TGTGCCAGCAGCCCACGCCGGACAGGGGGCAATGAGCAGTTCTTC
>NA|TRBV25-1|NA|TRBJ1-1
CASMAVRGRAFF
TGTGCCAGCATGGCAGTCCGAGGGAGAGCTTTCTTT
>TRBD2|TRBV5-1|NA|TRBJ2-1
CASTSGLAGGDEQFF
TGCGCCAGCACCTCGGGACTAGCGGGGGGAGATGAGCAGTTCTTC
>NA|TRBV10-3|once|TRBJ1-1
CAISEPEGGNTEAFF
TGTGCCATCAGTGAGCCCGAGGGTGGGAACACTGAAGCTTTCTTT
>NA|TRBV28|NA|TRBJ2-1
CASSPDNRVYNEQFF
TGTGCCAGCAGCCCCGATAACCGGGTCTACAATGAGCAGTTCTTC
>NA|TRBV5-1|NA|TRBJ2-1
CASSLGLGNNEQFF
TGCGCCAGCAGCTTGGGACTAGGGAACAATGAGCAGTTCTTC
>NA|TRBV6-5|NA|TRBJ1-1
CASSLRRVNTEAFF
TGTGCCAGCAGCTTAAGACGGGTAAACACTGAAGCTTTCTTT